The TCR beta chain under discussion was sequenced for a study of glioma-infiltrating T cells. In the study overall: Samples included WHO grade II oligodendrogliomas or astrocytomas and initial-diagnosis grade IV glioblastomas.

Germline CDR1 is MDHEN and CDR2 is SYDVKM. V was shortened by 7 bases and J by 5 bases, with 17 bases between the two germline ends. This CDR3 spans 14 amino acids. The iRepertoire nested amplicon-rescue multiplex PCR amplified TCR alpha and beta CDR3s from RNA. Input was about 100-450 ng of tissue mRNA or PBMC total RNA. TCRdb ran MiXCR on the multiplex PCR reads and lists one entry per CDR3 protein. The sample contains more than 350,000 distinct CDR3 sequences, roughly two fifths of which appear only once. Sequenced material: glioma tissue, nonneoplastic brain tissue, or PBMCs (not recorded which). The chain has TRBV28 and TRBJ1-2, with a tentative D call TRBD1 (5 bases). This clonotype originated in a human donor with low-grade glioma or glioblastoma, undergoing nonglioma brain surgery, or in good health (not recorded which). As DNA, the CDR3 is TGTGCCAGCATCGGTGGGGCCCAGGGTTATGGCTACACCTTC. Residues: CASIGGAQGYGYTF.